The 18 T cell receptor beta chains listed next were all sequenced from one sample in a study of human T cells and chemical hapten exposure. Each CDR3 protein is one row after TCRdb ran MiXCR on the RACE reads. The repertoire holds approximately 60,000 distinct CDR3 sequences, with 9.9% as singletons. Regarding time point: pre-sensitization, week 0. Specified treatment: therapeutic diphenylcyclopropenone sensitization with weekly scalp DPC. The input for sequencing was whole blood, taken in connection with sensitization to the hapten diphenylcyclopropenone (DPC). These receptors were obtained from a man in his forties with alopecia areata. Some clones in this sample may be carry-over from other donors' samples.

The chain uses TRBV11-3 and TRBJ2-1, with 10 bases aligning to TRBD2. The CDR3 covers 12 residues. J gave up 10 bases and V 6 bases, and 3 bases lay outside the gene matches. The germline V gene has CDR1 SGHNT and CDR2 YENEEA. The CDR3 region is CASSPSGREQFF. The CDR3, as DNA: TGTGCCAGCAGTCCTAGCGGGAGAGAGCAGTTCTTC.

This clonotype was recorded at least ten times. DNA of the CDR3: TGTGCCAGCAGTTGGACAGGGGAGGGTGGCTACACCTTC. Amino acid sequence: CASSWTGEGGYTF. V is TRBV28 and J is TRBJ1-2; 9 positions agree with TRBD1. V was clipped by 4 bases and J by 7 bases; unmatched bases: 4. The CDR3 has 13 residues. Germline V CDR1 and CDR2: MDHEN, SYDVKM.

This sequence joins TRBV12-3 or TRBV12-4 and TRBJ2-5; either TRBD1 or TRBD2 may fit D (5 bases each). Trimming took 6 bases from V and 4 from J, leaving 18 bases between them. The CDR3 is 15 amino acids. CDR3 amino acids: CASRLGRLNGETQYF. DNA of the CDR3: TGTGCCAGCAGGTTGGGGCGACTAAACGGAGAGACCCAGTACTTC.

J is TRBJ1-5 and V is TRBV4-2; D is undetermined. V was trimmed by 1 base and J by 1 base, leaving 8 bases between them. The CDR3 has 15 amino acids. Germline V gene lookup returns CDR1 LGHNA and CDR2 YNFKEQ. The CDR3 region is CASSQVPGSNQPQHF. The CDR3 bases are TGTGCCAGCAGCCAAGTACCCGGGAGCAATCAGCCCCAGCATTTT.

This clonotype was observed a handful of times. The chain combines TRBV19 with TRBJ1-1; D is unclear. Between the trimmed V and J ends, which lost 8 bases and 4 bases, there was a span of 11 bases. Germline assignment: CDR1 LNHDA and CDR2 SQIVND (reference sequence). This CDR3 has 12 amino acids. The CDR3 loop reads CASGWAATEAFF. The CDR3 DNA sequence: TGTGCCAGTGGGTGGGCGGCCACTGAAGCTTTCTTT.

In this sample, this clonotype is medium-sized (0.01 to 0.1%). The chain employs TRBV27 and TRBJ2-3, with D uncertain. The V end lost 8 bases, the J end lost 4 bases, and 7 bases lay between the germline ends. The CDR3 sequence is 11 residues long. The germline CDR1 and CDR2 sequences are MNHEY and SMNVEV (reference sequence). CDR3 bases: TGTGCCAGCGGAGTATCAGATACGCAGTATTTT. It encodes CASGVSDTQYF.

This clonotype was counted a few times. The chain couples TRBV25-1 to TRBJ2-3; 10 bases map to TRBD2. The CDR3 is 17 amino acids. Germline CDR1 is MGHDK and CDR2 is SYGVNS. V was clipped by 6 bases and J by 1 base; unmatched bases: 10. The CDR3, as DNA: TGTGCCAGCAGCGATGGGTGGACTAGCGGTCGCACAGATACGCAGTATTTT. Its translation is CASSDGWTSGRTDTQYF.

V and J are TRBV9 and TRBJ2-1, with no clear D. CDR3 length: 13 residues. Germline CDR1 and CDR2: SGDLS and YYNGEE. V gave up 2 bases and J gave up 7 bases, with 10 bases separating them. CDR3 in amino acids: CASSVSGNNEQFF. CDR3 bases: TGTGCCAGCAGCGTCTCCGGAAATAATGAGCAGTTCTTC.

This clonotype was counted ten times or more. V and J are TRBV13 and TRBJ1-5, with TRBD1 as a possible D gene (6 bases). The CDR3 covers 14 residues. Trimming pared 5 bases from V and 2 bases from J, leaving 10 bases between. CDR1 and CDR2 from the germline V gene are PRHDT and FYEKMQ (reference sequence). The CDR3 region is CASSIRQGNQPQHF. In nucleotides, the CDR3 is TGTGCCAGCAGCATCCGACAGGGCAATCAGCCCCAGCATTTT.

This clonotype was recorded many times. The V and J genes are TRBV6-6 and TRBJ2-7; no clear D. With 8 bases removed from V and 4 bases from J, the gap between germline ends came to 12 bases. The CDR3 is 12 residues long. Germline-derived CDR1 and CDR2 are MNHNY and SVGAGI (reference sequence). Here the CDR3 reads CASGRPAYEQYF. In nucleotides, the CDR3 is TGTGCCAGCGGGCGGCCTGCTTACGAGCAGTACTTC.

This clonotype was seen a handful of times. The rearrangement uses TRBV5-1 and TRBJ1-2; D not resolved. The V end was cut by 4 bases, the J end by 3 bases, with 19 bases between. CDR1 and CDR2 from the germline V gene are SGHRS and YFSETQ. The CDR3 contains 16 residues. The CDR3 sequence: CASSPGDVVTYYGYTF. The DNA of the CDR3 is TGCGCCAGCAGCCCCGGCGATGTAGTGACTTACTATGGCTACACCTTC.

This clonotype was picked up a small number of times. For the CDR3, the DNA is TGTGCCAGCAGTTACTTTGACAGGGAACCACGGTACCACTACGAGCAGTACTTC. It is translated as CASSYFDREPRYHYEQYF. The chain combines TRBV6-2 or TRBV6-3 with TRBJ2-7; 7 bases are shared with TRBD1. CDR1 and CDR2 from the germline V gene are MNHEY and SVGEGT. The CDR3 has 18 residues. The J segment lost 3 bases and the V segment lost 1 base, leaving 15 bases of the junction unmatched.

The sample holds a few counts of this clonotype. The chain is built from TRBV7-2 and TRBJ2-7; possibly TRBD2 for D (5 bases). The CDR3 has 14 amino acids. CDR1 and CDR2 from the germline V gene are SGHTA and FQGNSA. V lost 5 bases and J lost 7, with 18 bases in between. The CDR3 DNA reads TGTGCCAGCAGCCCCCGGGAACTCTCGAATGAGCAGTACTTC. This translates into CASSPRELSNEQYF.

There are a few counts of this clonotype. The V call is TRBV11-3, the J call TRBJ2-2; 9 positions agree with TRBD1. Losses at the gene ends were 2 bases for V and 7 bases for J; bases not matched to a gene: 8. Germline CDR1 SGHNT, CDR2 YENEEA. The CDR3 is 16 amino acids. The CDR3 bases are TGTGCCAGCAGCTTAAGGACAGGGGATCGGAGCGGGGAGCTGTTTTTT. Encoded protein: CASSLRTGDRSGELFF.

Only a few counts were recorded for this clonotype. The chain combines TRBV4-1 with TRBJ2-7, with D possibly TRBD2 on 6 matching bases. The CDR3 has 13 residues. Germline assignment: CDR1 MGHRA and CDR2 YSYEKL. Trimming shortened V by 4 bases and J by 2 bases, and 9 bases separated the two germline ends. The CDR3 region is CASSLGLPYEQYF. For the CDR3, the DNA is TGCGCCAGCAGCCTGGGACTCCCCTACGAGCAGTACTTC.

At least ten counts were recorded for this clonotype. The V gene is TRBV20-1, the J gene TRBJ2-1, with D uncertain. The CDR3 runs 11 residues. Between the trimmed V and J ends, which lost 8 bases and 4 bases, there was a span of 9 bases. The germline V gene has CDR1 DFQATT and CDR2 SNEGSKA (reference sequence). The CDR3 region has the DNA TGCAGTCCGTTGGGGTACAATGAGCAGTTCTTC. This encodes CSPLGYNEQFF.

This clonotype was observed at least ten times. The J gene is TRBJ1-2, the V gene TRBV27; D gene ambiguous. Germline V gene data show CDR1 as MNHEY and CDR2 as SMNVEV (reference sequence). V was clipped by 0 bases and J by 8 bases, with 13 bases between them. The CDR3 loop spans 14 amino acids. The CDR3 DNA reads TGTGCCAGCAGTTTATCCGGGTTGCCGAGGGGCTACACCTTC. Its protein is CASSLSGLPRGYTF.

This clonotype counts as medium-sized (0.01 to 0.1%). The rearrangement links TRBV5-6 to TRBJ2-5; possibly TRBD2 for D (5 bases). Trimming shortened V by 2 bases and J by 2 bases, and 13 bases separated the two germline ends. The CDR3 has 15 amino acids. Germline V gives CDR1 SGHDT, CDR2 YYEEEE. CDR3 residues: CASSLKGRGQETQYF. The CDR3 coding sequence is TGTGCCAGCAGCTTAAAAGGGAGAGGTCAAGAGACCCAGTACTTC.